Each of the 15 T cell receptor beta chains below was sequenced from the same sample in a study of naive and memory T cell subsets. Points from the study as a whole: Possibly reflecting memory cells re-expressing CD45RA, a few larger clonotypes occurred in naive repertoires, especially CD8.

These receptors' antigens are unknown. The beta constant-region primer was an equimolar mix of two oligonucleotides covering TRBC1 and TRBC2. Nested alpha and beta constant-region primers with the SP2 primer drove four PCR rounds on ligated cDNA. TCRdb itself ran the UMI-ligation and nested PCR reads through MiXCR, one entry per CDR3 protein. The sample yields about 150,000 distinct CDR3 sequences, about 23% seen once. Sequencing input: naive CD4+ T cells from blood. The receptors here all came from a human donor in good health.

This clonotype was seen at least ten times. The chain combines TRBV27 with TRBJ2-3; D may be TRBD1 or TRBD2 (7 bases each). CDR1 MNHEY and CDR2 SMNVEV come from the germline V gene (reference sequence). The ends were cut back, 5 bases at V and 5 bases at J, with 20 bases in the middle. The CDR3 totals 16 residues. The CDR3 spells CASSPYYDREGDTQYF. The CDR3 DNA follows: TGTGCCAGCAGTCCCTACTATGACAGGGAGGGAGATACGCAGTATTTT.

This clonotype was seen ten or more times. The chain links TRBV12-3 or TRBV12-4 to TRBJ2-1; no firm D call. The ends were cut back, 6 bases at V and 3 bases at J, with 15 bases in the middle. The CDR3 contains 15 residues. The CDR3 protein is CASSPTTWNYNEQFF. The CDR3 nucleotides are TGTGCCAGCAGCCCCACTACCTGGAACTACAATGAGCAGTTCTTC.

The rearrangement joins TRBV28 to TRBJ1-2, with D uncertain. This CDR3 region has 12 residues. V was shortened by 4 bases and J by 7 bases, with 10 bases between the two germline ends. Germline CDR1 is MDHEN and CDR2 is SYDVKM. CDR3 loop: CASSYRLFGYTF. For the CDR3, the DNA is TGTGCCAGCAGTTACCGACTTTTTGGCTACACCTTC.

The chain employs TRBV14 and TRBJ2-1; TRBD1 agrees at 7 bases. This CDR3 region has 16 residues. The V gene's germline CDR1 is SGHDN and CDR2 FVKESK. The junction had 6 bases not matched to a gene; V was cut back by 1 base and J by 3 bases. The CDR3 DNA is TGTGCCAGCAGCCAAGGGTTGGACAGGAGCTACAATGAGCAGTTCTTC. As protein: CASSQGLDRSYNEQFF.

This clonotype was seen many times. The chain couples TRBV11-1 to TRBJ2-1; 10 bases fit TRBD2. Trimming removed 11 bases from V and 12 bases from J; junction bases left unmatched: 7. Germline V CDR1 and CDR2: SGHAT, FQDESV (reference sequence). CDR3 length: 11 amino acids. In nucleotides, the CDR3 is TGTGCCGAGCAAAGCGGGAGGGGGCAGTTCTTC. Its protein product is CAEQSGRGQFF.

This clonotype was seen more than once but under ten times. The CDR3 region has the DNA TGTGCCACCAGCCAGTTTACCGGGGAGCTGTTTTTT. It yields the protein CATSQFTGELFF. The V call is TRBV28, the J call TRBJ2-2; D is undetermined. V was shortened by 10 bases and J by 5 bases, with 11 bases between the two germline ends. The CDR3 has 12 amino acids. The germline V gene has CDR1 MDHEN and CDR2 SYDVKM.

This clonotype was recorded a few times. The V call is TRBV4-3, the J call TRBJ2-4; tentative D call: TRBD1 (7 bases). V lost 0 bases and J 0 bases, leaving 15 bases between the germline ends. CDR1 is LGHNA, CDR2 YSLEER, per germline. There are 18 residues in the CDR3. The CDR3 loop reads CASSQDGRQGLAKNIQYF. The CDR3 nucleotides read TGCGCCAGCAGCCAAGATGGGAGACAGGGACTAGCCAAAAACATTCAGTACTTC.

The chain links TRBV23-1 to TRBJ2-1; TRBD2 is a possible D gene (6 bases). TRBV23-1 belongs to the ORF category, with a function that is uncertain. V was pared by 4 bases and J by 6 bases, with 10 bases between. The CDR3 extends over 13 amino acids. In DNA, the CDR3 is TGCGCCAGCAGTCCGGGCGGGACCAATGAGCAGTTCTTC. As protein: CASSPGGTNEQFF.

This clonotype was picked up a small number of times. The rearrangement joins TRBV29-1 to TRBJ2-5; unclear D gene. CDR3 length: 13 amino acids. In germline, CDR1 is SQVTM, CDR2 ANQGSEA. V was pared by 7 bases and J by 4 bases, with 16 bases between. Here the CDR3 DNA reads TGCAGCGCAAGGACCTCAGTAATAGAGACCCAGTACTTC. This gives the protein CSARTSVIETQYF.

This clonotype has a handful of counts. This chain uses TRBV6-5 with TRBJ2-1, with D perhaps matching TRBD2 (6 bases). Germline CDR1 reads MNHEY; CDR2 reads SVGAGI. V was pared by 0 bases and J by 8 bases, with 14 bases between. There are 15 residues in the CDR3. CDR3 sequence (DNA): TGTGCCAGCAGTTACTCTTCGGGAGAAGGCCATGAGCAGTTCTTC. Protein: CASSYSSGEGHEQFF.

This CDR3 is CASSYMGQGTDTQYF. CDR3 bases: TGTGCCAGCAGTTACATGGGACAGGGCACAGATACGCAGTATTTT. The chain is built from TRBV6-6 and TRBJ2-3; 8 bases agree with TRBD1. The V and J ends lost 2 bases and 1 base, in that order; junction bases with no gene match: 2. Germline CDR1 and CDR2: MNHNY and SVGAGI (reference sequence). CDR3 length: 15 residues.

The V and J genes are TRBV10-2 and TRBJ1-6, with 7 nucleotides matching TRBD1. V shed 8 bases, J shed 7 bases, and the junction held 8 bases outside the gene matches. The CDR3 has 14 residues. Germline lookup yields CDR1 WSHSY and CDR2 SAAADI. The CDR3 bases are TGCGCCAGCGGGGAGACAGGGCGGAATTCACCCCTCCACTTT. Translating it yields CASGETGRNSPLHF.

The chain joins TRBV6-2 or TRBV6-3 to TRBJ2-1, with a possible D match to TRBD2 (5 bases). This CDR3 has 15 residues. Germline V CDR1 and CDR2: MNHEY, SVGEGT. The V and J ends lost 2 bases and 10 bases respectively, with 18 bases between them. In DNA form, the CDR3 reads TGTGCCAGCAGTTACGAACTAGGAGTCCTCATCGAGCAGTTCTTC. Encoded protein: CASSYELGVLIEQFF.

The chain joins TRBV10-3 to TRBJ2-7; D may be TRBD2 (5 bases). The CDR3 sequence is 15 residues long. Between the trimmed V and J ends, which lost 2 bases and 1 base, there was a span of 12 bases. Germline V lookup: CDR1 ENHRY, CDR2 SYGVKD. The CDR3 nucleotides are TGTGCCATCAGTGAGCTTGCGGGTGCATCCTACGAGCAGTACTTC. It encodes CAISELAGASYEQYF.

V is TRBV10-3 and J is TRBJ2-1, with TRBD2 identical over 13 bases. CDR1 ENHRY and CDR2 SYGVKD come from the germline V gene. Trimming cost V 6 bases and J 4 bases; bases outside gene matches: 3. The CDR3 is 15 amino acids. CDR3 in amino acids: CAIRAGLAGYNEQFF. In DNA, the CDR3 is TGTGCCATCAGGGCGGGACTAGCGGGGTACAATGAGCAGTTCTTC.